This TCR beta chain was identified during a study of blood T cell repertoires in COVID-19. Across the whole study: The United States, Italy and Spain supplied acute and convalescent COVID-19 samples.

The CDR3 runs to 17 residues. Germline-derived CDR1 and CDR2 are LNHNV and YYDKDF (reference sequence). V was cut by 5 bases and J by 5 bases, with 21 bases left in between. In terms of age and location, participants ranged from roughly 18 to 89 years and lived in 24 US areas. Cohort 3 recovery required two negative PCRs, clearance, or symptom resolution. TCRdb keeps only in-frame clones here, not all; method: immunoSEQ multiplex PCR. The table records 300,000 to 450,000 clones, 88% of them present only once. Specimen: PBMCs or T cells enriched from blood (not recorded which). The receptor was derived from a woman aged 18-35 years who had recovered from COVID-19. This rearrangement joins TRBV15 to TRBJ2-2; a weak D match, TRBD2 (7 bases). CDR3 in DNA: TGTGCCACCAGCGGGGGGAGGGGGGTACGTCAAACCGGGGAGCTGTTTTTT. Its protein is CATSGGRGVRQTGELFF.